The rows below give T cell receptor beta chains drawn from one sample of a study of OX40 agonist ivuxolimab in advanced cancers. This table comes from immunoSEQ multiplex PCR, and its TCRdb copy is limited to in-frame clones, with some not included. The table records about 25,000 clones, approximately 83% of them present only once. The sample was CD4+ or CD8+ T cells sorted from blood, taken in a trial of the OX40 agonist ivuxolimab. These TCRs come from an adult with an advanced solid tumor such as melanoma, head and neck, liver or kidney cancer. CDR3s include the opening cysteine and the closing phenylalanine or tryptophan. A clone size is listed for some rows: how often the clone was seen (once, few, many), or a class if it is expanded.

clone size: once; V gene: TRBV15; CDR3 protein: CATSRDLSDTQYF
clone size: once; V gene: TRBV27; CDR3 protein: CASSLGGAAEQYF
clone size: .; V gene: TRBV9; CDR3 protein: CASSDSGGTGELFF
clone size: .; V gene: TRBV6-1; CDR3 protein: CASSEVPAGNSYEQYF
clone size: medium-sized; V gene: TRBV19; CDR3 protein: CASTQGANEQFF
clone size: .; V gene: TRBV7-7; CDR3 protein: CASSLVPTSRPFF
clone size: .; V gene: TRBV9; CDR3 protein: CASSVGRGGMDEQFF
clone size: .; V gene: TRBV7-6; CDR3 protein: CASSSRPALGTDTQYF
clone size: .; V gene: TRBV7-8; CDR3 protein: CASSSGEGGFYGYTF
clone size: .; V gene: TRBV2; CDR3 protein: CASSETAGFSTDTQYF
clone size: .; V gene: TRBV7-7; CDR3 protein: CASSLGGSEAFF
clone size: .; V gene: TRBV6-5; CDR3 protein: CASRHHEQGTNEQFF
clone size: .; V gene: TRBV10-2; CDR3 protein: CASSDLNPPAGNTIYF
clone size: once; V gene: TRBV27; CDR3 protein: CASSLSGAGVVTEAFF
clone size: .; V gene: TRBV11-2; CDR3 protein: CASSSWDLIDNEQFF
clone size: .; V gene: TRBV19; CDR3 protein: CASSTSGGHTGELFF
clone size: .; V gene: TRBV29-1; CDR3 protein: CSVTDENQPQHF
clone size: .; V gene: TRBV6-1; CDR3 protein: CASSRDNSYEQYF
clone size: .; V gene: TRBV2; CDR3 protein: CASTLTGGLETQYF
clone size: .; V gene: TRBV9; CDR3 protein: CASSGWGDTQYF
clone size: .; V gene: TRBV7-2; CDR3 protein: CASSLGTGSTEAFF
clone size: .; V gene: TRBV5-5; CDR3 protein: CASSLERGLEQYF
clone size: .; V gene: TRBV6-5; CDR3 protein: CASSSVNEAFF
clone size: .; V gene: TRBV6-6; CDR3 protein: CASAGLAGLNEQFF
clone size: .; V gene: TRBV19; CDR3 protein: CASSPGTGEFYEQYF
clone size: .; V gene: TRBV13; CDR3 protein: CASSLGQAQETQYF
clone size: .; V gene: TRBV19; CDR3 protein: CASSPQEREWDTQYF
clone size: .; V gene: TRBV30; CDR3 protein: CAWAGIYTEAFF
clone size: .; V gene: TRBV30; CDR3 protein: CAWSVTRHSYEQYF
clone size: .; V gene: TRBV28; CDR3 protein: CASSLGQGLNQPQHF